The 8 T cell receptor beta chains in this list originate from one sample, sequenced in a study of OX40 agonist ivuxolimab in advanced cancers. Only in-frame clones appear in the TCRdb table, and some are missing; sequencing was by immunoSEQ multiplex PCR. This sample has approximately 70,000 clones, with around 90% found just once. The material sequenced was CD4+ or CD8+ T cells sorted from blood, taken in a trial of the OX40 agonist ivuxolimab. These receptors were collected from an adult with an advanced solid tumor such as melanoma, head and neck, liver or kidney cancer.

This chain joins TRBV5-1 and TRBJ2-2; D call uncertain. The CDR3 contains 14 residues. Deletions cut 1 base from V and 1 base from J, with 5 bases between. The germline CDR1 and CDR2 sequences are SGHRS and YFSETQ. The CDR3 DNA is TGCGCCAGCAGCTTGACGGGGAACACCGGGGAGCTGTTTTTT. Protein: CASSLTGNTGELFF.

The chain combines TRBV7-9 with TRBJ2-1, with D possibly TRBD2 on 6 matching bases. Germline-derived CDR1 and CDR2 are SEHNR and FQNEAQ (reference sequence). This CDR3 spans 16 amino acids. Trimming stripped 5 bases from V and 3 bases from J, with 17 bases between. The CDR3 reads CASSPPGLSGYNEQFF. The CDR3 coding sequence is TGTGCCAGCAGCCCCCCCGGACTAAGCGGCTACAATGAGCAGTTCTTC.

The chain couples TRBV9 to TRBJ1-3; D is possibly TRBD1 (6 bases). This CDR3 contains 16 residues. The V gene's germline CDR1 is SGDLS and CDR2 YYNGEE. V lost 0 bases to trimming and J lost 3 bases, with 13 bases between them. The CDR3 coding sequence is TGTGCCAGCAGCGTAGGCCCCGGGGGCGGTGGAAACACCATATATTTT. Amino acids: CASSVGPGGGGNTIYF.

This clone was found once. The rearrangement links TRBV5-1 to TRBJ2-3; TRBD2 agrees at 12 bases. The CDR3 length is 16 residues. V shed 7 bases, J shed 1 base, and the junction held 7 bases outside the gene matches. Per germline, CDR1 SGHRS and CDR2 YFSETQ. This chain's CDR3 is CASSTSGSLRTDTQYF. CDR3 DNA sequence: TGCGCCAGCTCGACTAGCGGGAGCCTACGCACAGATACGCAGTATTTT.

This clone was picked up a small number of times. J is TRBJ1-1 and V is TRBV28; TRBD1 might be the D (5 bases). Germline values: CDR1 MDHEN, CDR2 SYDVKM. V was clipped by 2 bases and J by 0 bases, with 10 bases between them. The CDR3 is made up of 15 amino acids. CDR3 nucleotides: TGTGCCAGCAGTTTACCACAGGTTATGAACACTGAAGCTTTCTTT. As protein: CASSLPQVMNTEAFF.

This sequence joins TRBV18 and TRBJ2-2; 8 bases match TRBD1. CDR1 and CDR2 from the germline V gene are KGHSH and LQKENI. The ends lost 5 bases at V and 7 bases at J; junction bases unmatched: 6. The CDR3 spans 14 residues. CDR3: CASSTTGDGGELFF. The CDR3 coding sequence is TGTGCCAGCTCAACGACAGGGGACGGCGGGGAGCTGTTTTTT.

The chain combines TRBV6-6 with TRBJ2-7; D may be TRBD2 (6 bases). CDR3 length: 15 residues. V lost 6 bases and J lost 5, with 20 bases in between. Germline loops: CDR1 MNHNY, CDR2 SVGAGI (reference sequence). This chain's CDR3 is CASSRPQRTIDEQYF. As DNA, the CDR3 is TGTGCCAGCAGCCGGCCCCAGCGGACTATTGACGAGCAGTACTTC.

This clone appeared a single time. The chain combines TRBV19 with TRBJ1-1, with D maybe TRBD1 (6 bases). The V gene's germline CDR1 is LNHDA and CDR2 SQIVND (reference sequence). The germline V and J ends were trimmed by 3 bases and 1 base, with 12 bases remaining between them. This CDR3 contains 15 residues. In DNA, the CDR3 is TGTGCCAGTAGTATGTCGGCGACAGGGAACACTGAAGCTTTCTTT. Translating it yields CASSMSATGNTEAFF.